This T cell receptor beta chain was recovered during a study of T cell responses to AZD1222 COVID-19 vaccine. Study-level points and caveats: Clonal diversity was possibly underestimated, and the donors were mostly white British, with more females. Recipients of AZD1222 seropositive at baseline numbered only five or six.

The germline V gene has CDR1 SGHRS and CDR2 YFSETQ. The CDR3 sequence is 16 residues long. Trimming took 0 bases from V and 2 from J, leaving 14 bases between them. On this clone: Its antigen remains unidentified.

The method was immunoSEQ multiplex PCR; TCRdb's version includes in-frame clones alone and lacks a portion of them. This table holds about 75,000 clones, approximately 90% found once. The chain combines TRBV5-1 with TRBJ2-5; D gene unclear. This sequence originates from an adult who received the MenACWY meningococcal vaccine as a control. Sequencing was performed on peripheral blood, taken 28 days after the second dose of the MenACWY control vaccine. CDR3 region: CASSLVPGMPQETQYF. The CDR3 DNA is TGCGCCAGCAGCTTGGTTCCAGGAATGCCGCAAGAGACCCAGTACTTC.